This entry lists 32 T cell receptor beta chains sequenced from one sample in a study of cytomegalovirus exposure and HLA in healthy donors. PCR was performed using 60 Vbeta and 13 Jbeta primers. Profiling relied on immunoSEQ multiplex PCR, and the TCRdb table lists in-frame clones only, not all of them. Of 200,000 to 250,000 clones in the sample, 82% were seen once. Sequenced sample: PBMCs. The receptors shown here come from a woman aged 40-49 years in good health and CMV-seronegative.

The DNA of the CDR3 is TGTGCCTGGAGTAATAGTTATGGTGAACTGTTTTTT. Encoded protein: CAWSNSYGELFF. J is TRBJ1-4 and V is TRBV30; D is ambiguous. Trimming shortened V by 2 bases and J by 12 bases, and 13 bases separated the two germline ends. The CDR3 extends over 12 amino acids. Germline V gene lookup returns CDR1 GTSNPN and CDR2 SVGIG (reference sequence).

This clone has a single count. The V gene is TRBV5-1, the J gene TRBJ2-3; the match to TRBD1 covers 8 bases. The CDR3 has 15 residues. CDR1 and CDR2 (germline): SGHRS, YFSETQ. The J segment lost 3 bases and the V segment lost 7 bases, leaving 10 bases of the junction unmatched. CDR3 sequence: CASGVGQGMTDTQYF. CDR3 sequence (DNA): TGCGCCAGCGGGGTAGGACAGGGTATGACAGATACGCAGTATTTT.

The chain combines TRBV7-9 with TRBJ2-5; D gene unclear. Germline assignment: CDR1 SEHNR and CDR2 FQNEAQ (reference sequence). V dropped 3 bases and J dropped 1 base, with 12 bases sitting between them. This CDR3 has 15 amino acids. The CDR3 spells CASSFPTAFQETQYF. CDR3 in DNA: TGTGCCAGCAGCTTCCCTACTGCGTTCCAAGAGACCCAGTACTTC.

The CDR3 DNA is TGTGCCAGCAAGACCTCACAAGGACAGGAGGGATATGGCTACACCTTC. Protein sequence: CASKTSQGQEGYGYTF. The V and J genes are TRBV2 and TRBJ1-2, with TRBD1 matching 7 bases. The CDR3 length is 16 residues. Looked up from germline, CDR1 is SNHLY and CDR2 is FYNNEI. Losses at the gene ends were 7 bases for V and 5 bases for J; bases not matched to a gene: 16.

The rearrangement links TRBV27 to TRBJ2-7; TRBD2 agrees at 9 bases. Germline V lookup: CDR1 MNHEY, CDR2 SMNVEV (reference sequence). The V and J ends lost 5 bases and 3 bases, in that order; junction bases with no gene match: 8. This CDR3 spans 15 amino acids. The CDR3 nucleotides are TGTGCCAGCAGTCACCGGACTAGCGAGCGCTACGAGCAGTACTTC. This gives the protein CASSHRTSERYEQYF.

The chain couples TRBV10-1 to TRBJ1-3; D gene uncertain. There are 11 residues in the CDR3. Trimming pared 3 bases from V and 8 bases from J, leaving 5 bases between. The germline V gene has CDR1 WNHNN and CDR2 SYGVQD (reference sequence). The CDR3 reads CASSDFDTIYF. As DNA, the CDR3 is TGCGCCAGCAGTGACTTCGACACCATATATTTT.

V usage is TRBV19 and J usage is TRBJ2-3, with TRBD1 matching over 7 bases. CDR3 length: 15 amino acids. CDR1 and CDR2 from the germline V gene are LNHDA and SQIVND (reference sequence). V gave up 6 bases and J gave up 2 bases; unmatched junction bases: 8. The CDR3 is CASSRRQGPTDTQYF. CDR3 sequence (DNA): TGTGCCAGTAGCAGACGACAGGGACCCACAGATACGCAGTATTTT.

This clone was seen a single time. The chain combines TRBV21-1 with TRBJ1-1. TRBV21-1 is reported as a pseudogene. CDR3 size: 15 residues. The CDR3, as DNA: TGTGCCAGCAGCATTGACGGGGGGCCGAACACTGAAGCTTTCTTT. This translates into CASSIDGGPNTEAFF.

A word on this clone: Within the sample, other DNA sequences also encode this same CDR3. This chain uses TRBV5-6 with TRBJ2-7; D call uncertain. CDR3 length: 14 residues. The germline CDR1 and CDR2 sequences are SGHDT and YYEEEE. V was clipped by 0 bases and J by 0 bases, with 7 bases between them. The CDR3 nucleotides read TGTGCCAGCAGCTTGGCCTCGAGCTCCTACGAGCAGTACTTC. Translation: CASSLASSSYEQYF.

CDR3 sequence (DNA): TGTGCCAGCTCTCAGACTGTTATGAACACTGAAGCTTTCTTT. Translating gives CASSQTVMNTEAFF. This sequence joins TRBV6-1 and TRBJ1-1, with D uncertain. The CDR3 has 14 amino acids. Trimming shortened V by 8 bases and J by 0 bases, and 13 bases separated the two germline ends. Germline V gene sequence: CDR1 MNHNS, CDR2 SASEGT.

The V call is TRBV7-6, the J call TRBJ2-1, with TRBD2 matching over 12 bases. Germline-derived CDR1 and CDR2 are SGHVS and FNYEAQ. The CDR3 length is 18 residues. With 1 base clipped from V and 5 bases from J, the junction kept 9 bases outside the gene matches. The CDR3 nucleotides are TGTGCCAGCAGCTTAGATATAATTACTAGCGGGGGGAACAATGAGCAGTTCTTC. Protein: CASSLDIITSGGNNEQFF.

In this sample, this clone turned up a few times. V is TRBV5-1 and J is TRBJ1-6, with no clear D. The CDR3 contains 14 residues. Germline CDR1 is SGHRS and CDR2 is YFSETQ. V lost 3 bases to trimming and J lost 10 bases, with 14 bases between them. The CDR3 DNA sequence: TGCGCCAGCAGCTCCCTAACTGGGCAGTCACCCCTCCACTTT. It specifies CASSSLTGQSPLHF.

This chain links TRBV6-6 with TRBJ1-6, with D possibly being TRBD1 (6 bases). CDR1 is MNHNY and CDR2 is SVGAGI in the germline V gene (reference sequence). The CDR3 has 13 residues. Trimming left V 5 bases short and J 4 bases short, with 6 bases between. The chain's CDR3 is CASSGQYNSPLHF. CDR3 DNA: TGTGCCAGCAGTGGACAGTATAATTCACCCCTCCACTTT.

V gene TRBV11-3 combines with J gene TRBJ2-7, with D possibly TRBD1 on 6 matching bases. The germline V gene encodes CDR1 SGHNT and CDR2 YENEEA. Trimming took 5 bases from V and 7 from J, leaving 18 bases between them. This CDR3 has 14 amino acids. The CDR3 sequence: CASSAPDRSWEQYF. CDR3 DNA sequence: TGTGCCAGCAGCGCACCCGACAGGAGTTGGGAGCAGTACTTC.

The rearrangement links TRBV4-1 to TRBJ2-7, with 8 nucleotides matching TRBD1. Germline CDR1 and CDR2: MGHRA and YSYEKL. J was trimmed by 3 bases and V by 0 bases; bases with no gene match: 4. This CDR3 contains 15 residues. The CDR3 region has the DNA TGCGCCAGCAGCCAAGATCGGGACAGGAGCTACGAGCAGTACTTC. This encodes CASSQDRDRSYEQYF.

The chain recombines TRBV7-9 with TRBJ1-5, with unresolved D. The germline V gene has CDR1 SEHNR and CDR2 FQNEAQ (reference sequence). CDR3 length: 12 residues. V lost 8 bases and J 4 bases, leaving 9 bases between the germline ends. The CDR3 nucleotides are TGTGCCAGCGGGCAGATGAATCAGCCCCAGCATTTT. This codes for CASGQMNQPQHF.

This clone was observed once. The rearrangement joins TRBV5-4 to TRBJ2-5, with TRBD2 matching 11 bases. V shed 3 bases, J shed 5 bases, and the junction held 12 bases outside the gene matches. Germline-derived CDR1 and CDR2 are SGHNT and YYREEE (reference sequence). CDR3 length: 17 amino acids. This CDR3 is CASSWEVAGGLEETQYF. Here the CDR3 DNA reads TGTGCCAGCAGCTGGGAAGTAGCGGGGGGGCTTGAGGAGACCCAGTACTTC. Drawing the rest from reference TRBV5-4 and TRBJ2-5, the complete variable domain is ETGVTQSPTHLIKTRGQQVTLRCSSQSGHNTVSWYQQALGQGPQFIFQYYREEENGRGNFPPRFSGLQFPNYSSELNVNALELDDSALYLCASSWEVAGGLEETQYFGPGTRLLVL.

CDR3 nucleotides: TGTGCCTGGAGTGTACATTCTGGTAACTATGGCTACACCTTC. Its protein is CAWSVHSGNYGYTF. The chain carries TRBV30 and TRBJ1-2, with D unclear. The CDR3 extends over 14 amino acids. Germline V gene sequence: CDR1 GTSNPN, CDR2 SVGIG (reference sequence). Trimming left V 0 bases short and J 1 base short, with 9 bases between.

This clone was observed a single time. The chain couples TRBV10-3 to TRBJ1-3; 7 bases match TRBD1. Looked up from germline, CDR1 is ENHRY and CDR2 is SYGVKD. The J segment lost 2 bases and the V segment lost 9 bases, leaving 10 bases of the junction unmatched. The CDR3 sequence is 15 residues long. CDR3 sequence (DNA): TGTGCCATAGCAGCGACAGGGACGGCTGGAAACACCATATATTTT. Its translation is CAIAATGTAGNTIYF.

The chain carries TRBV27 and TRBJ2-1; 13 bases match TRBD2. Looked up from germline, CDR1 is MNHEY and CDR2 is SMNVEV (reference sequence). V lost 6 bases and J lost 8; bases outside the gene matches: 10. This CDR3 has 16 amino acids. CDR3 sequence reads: CASRGAGLAGSDEQFF. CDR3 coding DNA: TGTGCCAGCAGGGGAGCGGGACTAGCGGGGTCGGATGAGCAGTTCTTC.

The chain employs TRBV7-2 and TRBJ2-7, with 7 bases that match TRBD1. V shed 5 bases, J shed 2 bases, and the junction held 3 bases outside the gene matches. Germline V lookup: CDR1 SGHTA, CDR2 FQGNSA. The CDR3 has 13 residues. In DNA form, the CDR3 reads TGTGCCAGCAGCACCGGGACAGCCTACGAGCAGTACTTC. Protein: CASSTGTAYEQYF. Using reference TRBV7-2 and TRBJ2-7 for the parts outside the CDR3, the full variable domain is GAGVSQSPSNKVTEKGKDVELRCDPISGHTALYWYRQSLGQGLEFLIYFQGNSAPDKSGLPSDRFSAERTGGSVSTLTIQRTQQEDSAVYLCASSTGTAYEQYFGPGTRLTVT.

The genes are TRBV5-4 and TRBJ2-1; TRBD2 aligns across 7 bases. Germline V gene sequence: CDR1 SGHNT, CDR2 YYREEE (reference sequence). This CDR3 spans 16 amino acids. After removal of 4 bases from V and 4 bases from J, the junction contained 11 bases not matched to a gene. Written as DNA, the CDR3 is TGTGCCAGCAGCCCCTGGGAGGGACCCTCTTACAATGAGCAGTTCTTC. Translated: CASSPWEGPSYNEQFF.

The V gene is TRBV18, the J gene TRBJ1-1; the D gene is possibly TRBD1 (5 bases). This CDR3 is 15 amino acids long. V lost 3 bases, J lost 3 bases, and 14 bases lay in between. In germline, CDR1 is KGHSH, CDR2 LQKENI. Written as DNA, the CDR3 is TGTGCCAGCTCACCCGATTCGGGAGGGGACACTGAAGCTTTCTTT. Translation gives CASSPDSGGDTEAFF.

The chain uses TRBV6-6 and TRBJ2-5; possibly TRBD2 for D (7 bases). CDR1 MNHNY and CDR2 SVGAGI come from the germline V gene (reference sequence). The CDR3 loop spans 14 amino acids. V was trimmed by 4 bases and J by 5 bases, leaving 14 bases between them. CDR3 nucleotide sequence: TGTGCCAGCAGTTCCACCGGGGGGCTCGAGACCCAGTACTTC. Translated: CASSSTGGLETQYF.

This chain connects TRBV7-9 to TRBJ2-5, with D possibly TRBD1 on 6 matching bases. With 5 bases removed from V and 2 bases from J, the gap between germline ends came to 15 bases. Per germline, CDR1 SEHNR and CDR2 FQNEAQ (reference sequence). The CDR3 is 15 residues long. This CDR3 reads CASSNRTDHQETQYF. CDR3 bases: TGTGCCAGCAGCAATCGGACAGACCATCAAGAGACCCAGTACTTC. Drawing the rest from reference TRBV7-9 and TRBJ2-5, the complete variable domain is DTGVSQNPRHKITKRGQNVTFRCDPISEHNRLYWYRQTLGQGPEFLTYFQNEAQLEKSRLLSDRFSAERPKGSFSTLEIQRTEQGDSAMYLCASSNRTDHQETQYFGPGTRLLVL.

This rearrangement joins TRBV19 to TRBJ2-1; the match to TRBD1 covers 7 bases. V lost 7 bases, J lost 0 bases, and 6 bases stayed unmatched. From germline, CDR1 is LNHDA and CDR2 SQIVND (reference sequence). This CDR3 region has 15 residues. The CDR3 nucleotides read TGTGCCAGTAACCCGGGACAGAGCTCCTACAATGAGCAGTTCTTC. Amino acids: CASNPGQSSYNEQFF. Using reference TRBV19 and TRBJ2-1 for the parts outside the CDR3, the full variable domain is DGGITQSPKYLFRKEGQNVTLSCEQNLNHDAMYWYRQDPGQGLRLIYYSQIVNDFQKGDIAEGYSVSREKKESFPLTVTSAQKNPTAFYLCASNPGQSSYNEQFFGPGTRLTVL.

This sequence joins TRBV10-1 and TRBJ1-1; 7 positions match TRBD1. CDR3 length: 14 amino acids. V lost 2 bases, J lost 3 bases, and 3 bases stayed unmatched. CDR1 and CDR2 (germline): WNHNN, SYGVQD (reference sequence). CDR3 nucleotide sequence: TGCGCCAGCAGTGAGACAGGGGAGTACACTGAAGCTTTCTTT. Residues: CASSETGEYTEAFF.

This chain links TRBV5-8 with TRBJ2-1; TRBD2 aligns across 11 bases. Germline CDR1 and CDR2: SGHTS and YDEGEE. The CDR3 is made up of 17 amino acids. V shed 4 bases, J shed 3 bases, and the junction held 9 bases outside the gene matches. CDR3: CASSPTASGGLYNEQFF. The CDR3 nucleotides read TGTGCCAGCAGCCCCACCGCTAGCGGGGGGCTCTACAATGAGCAGTTCTTC.

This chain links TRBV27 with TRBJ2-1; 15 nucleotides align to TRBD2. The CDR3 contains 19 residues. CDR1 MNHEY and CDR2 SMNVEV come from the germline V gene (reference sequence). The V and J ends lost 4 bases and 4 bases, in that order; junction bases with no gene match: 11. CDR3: CASSSPSGLAGGLYNEQFF. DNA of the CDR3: TGTGCCAGCAGTTCGCCCTCGGGACTAGCGGGGGGACTATACAATGAGCAGTTCTTC.

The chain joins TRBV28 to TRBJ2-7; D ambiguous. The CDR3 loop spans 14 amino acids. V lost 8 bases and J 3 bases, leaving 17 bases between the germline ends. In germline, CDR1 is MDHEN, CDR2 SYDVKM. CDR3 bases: TGTGCCAGCGGCTCAACAAACGACATCTACGAGCAGTACTTC. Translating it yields CASGSTNDIYEQYF.

The CDR3 protein is CSASQETQYF. CDR3 sequence (DNA): TGCAGTGCCAGTCAGGAGACCCAGTACTTC. The rearrangement uses TRBV20-1 and TRBJ2-5; D uncertain. V shed 6 bases and J shed 5 bases, with 7 bases lying between them. CDR1 and CDR2 from the germline V gene are DFQATT and SNEGSKA (reference sequence). CDR3 length equals 10 residues.

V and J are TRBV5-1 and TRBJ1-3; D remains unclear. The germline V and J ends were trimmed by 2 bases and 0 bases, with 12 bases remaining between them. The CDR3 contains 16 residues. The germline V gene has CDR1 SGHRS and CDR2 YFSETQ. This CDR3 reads CASSLTAGSSGNTIYF. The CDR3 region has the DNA TGCGCCAGCAGCTTAACGGCGGGAAGCTCTGGAAACACCATATATTTT. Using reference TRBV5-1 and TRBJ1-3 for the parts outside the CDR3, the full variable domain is KAGVTQTPRYLIKTRGQQVTLSCSPISGHRSVSWYQQTPGQGLQFLFEYFSETQRNKGNFPGRFSGRQFSNSRSEMNVSTLELGDSALYLCASSLTAGSSGNTIYFGEGSWLTVV.